The clone carrying this T cell receptor (beta chain) turned up a few times. An immunoSEQ assay, version v3.0, was performed at survey level. Sequenced by immunoSEQ multiplex PCR; TCRdb stores in-frame clones only, minus some. The sample carries about 28,000 clones, roughly 90% recorded once. The sample is drawn from a study of long-term antiretroviral therapy in people with HIV. Every sample had 1-10 million cryopreserved PBMC in it before DNA extraction. Sequenced material: unsorted PBMCs, taken 0.5 years after starting antiretroviral therapy. The clonotype originates from a woman aged 18 to 35 with HIV.

CDR3 protein: CASRDGYSNQPQHF. In DNA form, the CDR3 reads TGTGCCAGCCGGGACGGGTATAGCAATCAGCCCCAGCATTTT. This chain connects TRBV19 to TRBJ1-5; tentatively, D is TRBD1 (5 bases). Trimming left V 9 bases short and J 0 bases short, with 12 bases between. This CDR3 contains 14 residues. The germline gives CDR1 LNHDA, CDR2 SQIVND (reference sequence).